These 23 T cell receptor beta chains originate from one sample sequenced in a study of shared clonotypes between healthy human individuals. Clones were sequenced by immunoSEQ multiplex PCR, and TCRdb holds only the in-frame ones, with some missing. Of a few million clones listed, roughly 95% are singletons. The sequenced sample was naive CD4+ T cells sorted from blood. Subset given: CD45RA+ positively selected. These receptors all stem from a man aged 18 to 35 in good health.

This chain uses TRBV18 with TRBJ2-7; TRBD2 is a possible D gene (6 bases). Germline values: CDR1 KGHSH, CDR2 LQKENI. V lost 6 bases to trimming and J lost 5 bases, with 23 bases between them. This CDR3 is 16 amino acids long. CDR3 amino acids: CASSNYGLSGIDEQYF. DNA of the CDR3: TGTGCCAGCTCGAATTACGGACTAAGTGGTATCGACGAGCAGTACTTC.

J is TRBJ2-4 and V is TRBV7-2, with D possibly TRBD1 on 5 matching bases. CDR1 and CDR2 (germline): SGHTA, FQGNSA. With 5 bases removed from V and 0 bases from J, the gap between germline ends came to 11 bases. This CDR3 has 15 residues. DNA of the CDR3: TGTGCCAGCAGCCTCGGACACCTAGCCAAAAACATTCAGTACTTC. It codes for CASSLGHLAKNIQYF.

CDR3 sequence (DNA): TGTGCCAGCAGTGAAAGGCTAGCTGCCTACGAGCAGTACTTC. Translating gives CASSERLAAYEQYF. V is TRBV6-1 and J is TRBJ2-7; a possible D gene is TRBD2 (5 bases). V was trimmed by 2 bases and J by 2 bases, leaving 10 bases between them. This CDR3 contains 14 residues. The germline CDR1 and CDR2 sequences are MNHNS and SASEGT.

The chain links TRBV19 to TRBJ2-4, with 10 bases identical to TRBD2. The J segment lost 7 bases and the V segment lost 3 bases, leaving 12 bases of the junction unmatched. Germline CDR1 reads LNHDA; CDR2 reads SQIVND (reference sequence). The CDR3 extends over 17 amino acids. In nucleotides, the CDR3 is TGTGCCAGTAGTATTGAGGGACGGGCGACTAGCGGGAACATTCAGTACTTC. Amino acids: CASSIEGRATSGNIQYF.

This CDR3 is CASSLNLANPGGQYF. The DNA of the CDR3 is TGCGCCAGCAGCTTAAATCTGGCGAACCCAGGGGGGCAGTACTTC. The V call is TRBV5-1, the J call TRBJ2-7; 7 bases align to TRBD1. The V gene's germline CDR1 is SGHRS and CDR2 YFSETQ. With 2 bases clipped from V and 9 bases from J, the junction kept 14 bases outside the gene matches. The CDR3 spans 15 residues.

Here the CDR3 DNA reads TGTGCCAGCAGCTTGCCACCAGGGGTTAATGAAAAACTGTTTTTT. It translates to CASSLPPGVNEKLFF. The J gene is TRBJ1-4, the V gene TRBV5-5; D is possibly TRBD1 (6 bases). Germline-derived CDR1 and CDR2 are SGHKS and YYEKEE (reference sequence). The length of the CDR3 is 15 residues. V lost 1 base, J lost 4 bases, and 11 bases lay in between.

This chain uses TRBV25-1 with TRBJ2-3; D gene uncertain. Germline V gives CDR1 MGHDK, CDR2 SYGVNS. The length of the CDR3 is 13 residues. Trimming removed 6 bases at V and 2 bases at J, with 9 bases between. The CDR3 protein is CASRVTPTDTQYF. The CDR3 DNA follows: TGTGCCAGCAGGGTTACCCCCACAGATACGCAGTATTTT.

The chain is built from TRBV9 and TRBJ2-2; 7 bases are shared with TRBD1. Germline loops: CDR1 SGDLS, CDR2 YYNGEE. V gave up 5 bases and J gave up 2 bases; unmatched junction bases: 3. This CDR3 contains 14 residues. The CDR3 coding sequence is TGTGCCAGCAGGGGGACAGCCAACACCGGGGAGCTGTTTTTT. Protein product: CASRGTANTGELFF.

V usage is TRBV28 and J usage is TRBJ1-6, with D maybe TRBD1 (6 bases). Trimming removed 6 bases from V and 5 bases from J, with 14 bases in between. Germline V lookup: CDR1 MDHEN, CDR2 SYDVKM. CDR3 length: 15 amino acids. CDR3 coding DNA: TGTGCCAGCAGCAGATCCGGACAGAATAATTCACCCCTCCACTTT. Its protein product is CASSRSGQNNSPLHF. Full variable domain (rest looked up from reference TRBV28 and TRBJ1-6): DVKVTQSSRYLVKRTGEKVFLECVQDMDHENMFWYRQDPGLGLRLIYFSYDVKMKEKGDIPEGYSVSREKKERFSLILESASTNQTSMYLCASSRSGQNNSPLHFGNGTRLTVT.

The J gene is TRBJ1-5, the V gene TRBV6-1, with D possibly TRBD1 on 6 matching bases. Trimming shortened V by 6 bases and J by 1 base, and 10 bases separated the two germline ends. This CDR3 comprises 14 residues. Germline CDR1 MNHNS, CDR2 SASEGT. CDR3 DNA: TGTGCCAGCAGCCCAACAGGGAGCAATCAGCCCCAGCATTTT. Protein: CASSPTGSNQPQHF.

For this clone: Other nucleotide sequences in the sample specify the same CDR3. CDR3 sequence (DNA): TGTGCCAGCGGGAGGGACACTGAAGCTTTCTTT. Amino acid sequence: CASGRDTEAFF. This rearrangement joins TRBV6-5 to TRBJ1-1; no clear D. Trimming shortened V by 8 bases and J by 3 bases, and 7 bases separated the two germline ends. The CDR3 loop spans 11 amino acids. The germline gives CDR1 MNHEY, CDR2 SVGAGI.

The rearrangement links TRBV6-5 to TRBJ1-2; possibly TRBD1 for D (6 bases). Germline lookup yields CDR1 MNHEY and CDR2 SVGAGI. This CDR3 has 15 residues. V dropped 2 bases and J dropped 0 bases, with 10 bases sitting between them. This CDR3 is CASSYPGATNYGYTF. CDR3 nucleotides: TGTGCCAGCAGTTACCCAGGGGCCACTAACTATGGCTACACCTTC.

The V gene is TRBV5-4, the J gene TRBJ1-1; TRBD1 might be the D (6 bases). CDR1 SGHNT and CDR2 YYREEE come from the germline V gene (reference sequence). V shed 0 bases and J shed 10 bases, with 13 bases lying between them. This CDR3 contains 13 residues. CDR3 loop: CASSLDRALGAFF. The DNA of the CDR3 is TGTGCCAGCAGCTTGGACAGGGCCTTAGGAGCTTTCTTT.

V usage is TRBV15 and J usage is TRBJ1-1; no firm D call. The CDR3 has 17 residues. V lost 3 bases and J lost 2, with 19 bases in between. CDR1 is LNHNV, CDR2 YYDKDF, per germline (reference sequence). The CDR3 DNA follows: TGTGCCACCAGCAGTTGGGTGCGGGTAGGCAACAACACTGAAGCTTTCTTT. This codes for CATSSWVRVGNNTEAFF. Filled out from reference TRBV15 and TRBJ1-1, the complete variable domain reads DAMVIQNPRYQVTQFGKPVTLSCSQTLNHNVMYWYQQKSSQAPKLLFHYYDKDFNNEADTPDNFQSRRPNTSFCFLDIRSPGLGDTAMYLCATSSWVRVGNNTEAFFGQGTRLTVV.

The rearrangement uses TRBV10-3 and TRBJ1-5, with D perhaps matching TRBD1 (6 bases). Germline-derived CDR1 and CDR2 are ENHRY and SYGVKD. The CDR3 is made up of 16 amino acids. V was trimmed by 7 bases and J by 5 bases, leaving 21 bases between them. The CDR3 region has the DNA TGTGCCATCATCTTCGAGACAGGCCCTACCTATCAGCCCCAGCATTTT. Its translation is CAIIFETGPTYQPQHF.

The CDR3, as DNA: TGTGCCAGCAGTGCTGCCATTTTCTACGAGCAGTACTTC. This gives the protein CASSAAIFYEQYF. The gene calls are TRBV6-1 and TRBJ2-7; no definite D call. Per the germline V gene, CDR1 is MNHNS and CDR2 is SASEGT. V lost 4 bases, J lost 3 bases, and 10 bases lay in between. CDR3 size: 13 residues.

The CDR3 DNA reads TGTGCCAGCGCTCGGGGACTAGACTATGGCTACACCTTC. The encoded protein is CASARGLDYGYTF. The chain links TRBV6-5 to TRBJ1-2, with D possibly TRBD1 on 5 matching bases. The germline V gene has CDR1 MNHEY and CDR2 SVGAGI. Trimming removed 8 bases at V and 3 bases at J, with 13 bases between. The CDR3 covers 13 residues.

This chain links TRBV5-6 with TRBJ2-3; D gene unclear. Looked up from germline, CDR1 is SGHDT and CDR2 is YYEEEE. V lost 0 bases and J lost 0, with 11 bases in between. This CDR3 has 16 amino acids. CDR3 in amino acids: CASSLVETRSTDTQYF. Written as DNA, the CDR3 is TGTGCCAGCAGCTTGGTTGAAACCAGGAGCACAGATACGCAGTATTTT.

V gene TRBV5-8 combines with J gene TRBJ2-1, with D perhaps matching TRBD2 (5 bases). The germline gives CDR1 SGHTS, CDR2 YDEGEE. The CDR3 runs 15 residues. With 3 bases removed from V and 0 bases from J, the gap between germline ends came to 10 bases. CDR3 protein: CASSWLASSYNEQFF. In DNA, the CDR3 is TGTGCCAGCAGCTGGCTAGCTAGCTCCTACAATGAGCAGTTCTTC.

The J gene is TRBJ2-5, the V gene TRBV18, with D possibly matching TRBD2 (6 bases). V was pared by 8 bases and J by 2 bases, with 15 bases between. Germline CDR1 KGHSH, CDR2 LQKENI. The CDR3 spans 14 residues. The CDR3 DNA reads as TGTGCCAGCCGGCTAATTAGCGGACAAGAGACCCAGTACTTC. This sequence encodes CASRLISGQETQYF.

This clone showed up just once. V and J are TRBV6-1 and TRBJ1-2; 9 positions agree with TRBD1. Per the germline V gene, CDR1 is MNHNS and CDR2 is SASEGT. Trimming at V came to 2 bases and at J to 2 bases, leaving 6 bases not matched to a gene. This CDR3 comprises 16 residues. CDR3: CASSETGGSSNYGYTF. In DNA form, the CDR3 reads TGTGCCAGCAGTGAAACAGGGGGCTCGTCGAACTATGGCTACACCTTC.

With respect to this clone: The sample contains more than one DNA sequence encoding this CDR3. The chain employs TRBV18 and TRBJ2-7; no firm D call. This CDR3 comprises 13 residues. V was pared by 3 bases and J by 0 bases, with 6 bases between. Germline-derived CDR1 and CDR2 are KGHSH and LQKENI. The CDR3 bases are TGTGCCAGCTCACCTATTAGCTCCTACGAGCAGTACTTC. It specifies CASSPISSYEQYF.

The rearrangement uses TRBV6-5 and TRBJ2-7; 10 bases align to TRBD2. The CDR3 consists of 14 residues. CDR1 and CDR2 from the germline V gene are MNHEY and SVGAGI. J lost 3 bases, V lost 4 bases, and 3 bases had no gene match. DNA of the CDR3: TGTGCCAGCAGTTGGGCTAGCGGGAGCTACGAGCAGTACTTC. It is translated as CASSWASGSYEQYF.